This T cell receptor (beta chain) came from a study of cytomegalovirus exposure and HLA in healthy donors. A 120-subject validation cohort, separate from the approximately 670-subject first cohort, supplied the donors. The CDR3 is 11 amino acids. In germline, CDR1 is DFQATT, CDR2 SNEGSKA (reference sequence). Trimming left V 6 bases short and J 6 bases short, with 9 bases between. Sequenced by immunoSEQ multiplex PCR; TCRdb stores in-frame clones only, minus some. Here the sample spans 90,000 to 150,000 clones, approximately 90% being singletons. Study-wide findings and caveats: Confirmation was obtained in vitro that a few CMV-associated chains are specific for CMV antigens.

As regards this clone: Its antigen is still unknown.

The sequenced sample was PBMCs. V is TRBV20-1 and J is TRBJ2-4; D not certain. The source is a woman aged 18-30 years in good health and CMV-seropositive. This CDR3 is CSAVRRNIQYF. DNA of the CDR3: TGCAGTGCCGTGAGAAGAAACATTCAGTACTTC.